The 20 T cell receptor beta chains below were found in one sample sequenced in a study of T cell responses to AZD1222 COVID-19 vaccine. Measured with immunoSEQ multiplex PCR; TCRdb has only the in-frame clones, and not every one. The profile covers more than 150,000 clones, with 85% to 95% appearing a single time and about 0.64% taken by the ten largest. Here the sequenced sample was peripheral blood, taken on day 0 of AZD1222 vaccination. Receptor source: an adult in good health.

This sequence joins TRBV6-5 and TRBJ1-5, with D perhaps matching TRBD1 (6 bases). The CDR3 consists of 13 residues. Germline loops: CDR1 MNHEY, CDR2 SVGAGI. The germline V and J ends were trimmed by 6 bases and 6 bases, with 12 bases remaining between them. The CDR3 spells CASRAVGGQPQHF. In nucleotides, the CDR3 is TGTGCCAGCAGGGCTGTAGGGGGTCAGCCCCAGCATTTT.

This clone is a singleton in its sample. The CDR3 DNA is TGCGCCAGCAGTGAAACCCAGGGCCCCGAAGCTTTCTTT. Protein: CASSETQGPEAFF. This chain uses TRBV10-1 with TRBJ1-1; a weak D match, TRBD1 (5 bases). V lost 3 bases and J 8 bases, leaving 13 bases between the germline ends. The CDR3 runs 13 residues. Germline V lookup: CDR1 WNHNN, CDR2 SYGVQD (reference sequence).

This clone was observed a few times. The rearrangement joins TRBV2 to TRBJ1-5; 8 bases match TRBD1. The V gene's germline CDR1 is SNHLY and CDR2 FYNNEI. The CDR3 runs to 14 residues. V shed 6 bases and J 2 bases; nucleotides not matched to a gene: 3. CDR3 sequence (DNA): TGTGCCAGCAGCGTGGGACAGGGCAATCAGCCCCAGCATTTT. Amino acids: CASSVGQGNQPQHF.

A few counts support this clone. The rearrangement joins TRBV6-5 to TRBJ2-1, with D possibly TRBD1 on 6 matching bases. V was cut by 5 bases and J by 7 bases, with 9 bases left in between. The CDR3 sequence is 12 residues long. The germline V gene has CDR1 MNHEY and CDR2 SVGAGI. CDR3 protein: CASSSTGNEQFF. CDR3 in DNA: TGTGCCAGCAGTAGCACAGGGAATGAGCAGTTCTTC.

The V call is TRBV28, the J call TRBJ1-5; no clear D gene. The germline V gene has CDR1 MDHEN and CDR2 SYDVKM. V lost 5 bases and J lost 0, with 5 bases in between. The CDR3 totals 13 residues. The CDR3: CASSGRSNQPQHF. In DNA, the CDR3 is TGTGCCAGCAGTGGGCGTAGCAATCAGCCCCAGCATTTT.

V is TRBV6-6 and J is TRBJ2-3; D may be TRBD2 (6 bases). V dropped 4 bases and J dropped 5 bases, with 19 bases sitting between them. CDR3 length: 16 amino acids. CDR1 is MNHNY, CDR2 SVGAGI, per germline (reference sequence). CDR3 in amino acids: CASSWGSGDRVDTQYF. For the CDR3, the DNA is TGTGCCAGCAGTTGGGGGTCGGGAGATAGGGTAGATACGCAGTATTTT.

This clone ranks as medium-sized. This sequence joins TRBV6-5 and TRBJ2-6; the D gene is possibly TRBD1 (6 bases). Trimming took 0 bases from V and 0 from J, leaving 6 bases between them. CDR1 is MNHEY, CDR2 SVGAGI, per germline. The CDR3 runs 16 residues. CDR3: CASSYSGGSGANVLTF. As DNA, the CDR3 is TGTGCCAGCAGTTACTCAGGGGGCTCTGGGGCCAACGTCCTGACTTTC.

The genes are TRBV24-1 and TRBJ2-7; the match to TRBD1 covers 10 bases. The CDR3 is 18 residues long. Germline CDR1 reads KGHDR; CDR2 reads SFDVKD. The junction had 21 bases not matched to a gene; V was cut back by 4 bases and J by 10 bases. The chain's CDR3 is CATSDPPGRGQGLEGQYF. The CDR3 DNA reads TGTGCCACCAGTGACCCCCCCGGTCGGGGACAGGGGTTAGAAGGCCAGTACTTC.

This clone has just one count. The chain has TRBV30 and TRBJ1-5; D is undetermined. The CDR3 extends over 16 amino acids. Trimming removed 5 bases from V and 0 bases from J, with 17 bases in between. The V gene's germline CDR1 is GTSNPN and CDR2 SVGIG (reference sequence). CDR3 coding DNA: TGTGCCTGGGCCGAAGGTGGGAGTTATAGCAATCAGCCCCAGCATTTT. This gives the protein CAWAEGGSYSNQPQHF. Combining the CDR3 with reference TRBV30 and TRBJ1-5 gives the whole variable domain SQTIHQWPATLVQPVGSPLSLECTVEGTSNPNLYWYRQAAGRGLQLLFYSVGIGQISSEVPQNLSASRPQDRQFILSSKKLLLSDSGFYLCAWAEGGSYSNQPQHFGDGTRLSIL.

This chain links TRBV6-5 with TRBJ2-2; D remains unclear. Looked up from germline, CDR1 is MNHEY and CDR2 is SVGAGI. Trimming pared 7 bases from V and 3 bases from J, leaving 9 bases between. The CDR3 consists of 13 residues. CDR3 sequence: CASTKRDTGELFF. The CDR3 bases are TGTGCCAGCACCAAACGGGACACCGGGGAGCTGTTTTTT.

The rearrangement uses TRBV3-1 (or the pseudogene TRBV3-2) and TRBJ2-7; the match to TRBD1 covers 7 bases. Germline V CDR1 and CDR2: LGHDT, YNNKEL (reference sequence). This CDR3 is 13 amino acids long. With 10 bases clipped from V and 6 bases from J, the junction kept 12 bases outside the gene matches. DNA for the CDR3: TGTGCCACGGCCGGGGCAGGGGGTCGCGAGCAGTACTTC. Its protein product is CATAGAGGREQYF.

V and J are TRBV7-2 and TRBJ2-1, with unresolved D. From germline, CDR1 is SGHTA and CDR2 FQGNSA. V was cut by 3 bases and J by 1 base, with 10 bases left in between. This CDR3 has 15 amino acids. The CDR3 DNA is TGTGCCAGCAGCTTCCCCTTGAGGTCCTACAATGAGCAGTTCTTC. This translates into CASSFPLRSYNEQFF.

V is TRBV30 and J is TRBJ1-1; D not resolved. This CDR3 is built from 12 residues. V was trimmed by 2 bases and J by 5 bases, leaving 9 bases between them. CDR1 and CDR2 (germline): GTSNPN, SVGIG (reference sequence). Here the CDR3 reads CAWSRIRTEAFF. Here the CDR3 DNA reads TGTGCCTGGAGTCGGATCCGGACTGAAGCTTTCTTT.

The chain recombines TRBV20-1 with TRBJ2-7; tentatively, D is TRBD1 (5 bases). V was trimmed by 3 bases and J by 5 bases, leaving 17 bases between them. The V gene's germline CDR1 is DFQATT and CDR2 SNEGSKA (reference sequence). This CDR3 has 14 amino acids. The chain's CDR3 is CSASLSRGLDEQYF. The CDR3 nucleotides read TGCAGTGCTAGTTTGTCTAGGGGCTTGGACGAGCAGTACTTC.

CDR3: CASGGLAVPKGAYEQYF. CDR3 coding DNA: TGCGCCAGCGGAGGTTTAGCGGTTCCAAAGGGGGCATACGAGCAGTACTTC. This rearrangement joins TRBV10-2 to TRBJ2-7; tentative D call: TRBD1 (7 bases). CDR1 WSHSY and CDR2 SAAADI come from the germline V gene. The CDR3 contains 17 residues. With 8 bases removed from V and 4 bases from J, the gap between germline ends came to 27 bases.

Here the CDR3 DNA reads TGTGCCTCCACGACAGGGGTAAACACCATATATTTT. It codes for CASTTGVNTIYF. This sequence joins TRBV30 and TRBJ1-3; 8 bases are shared with TRBD1. After removal of 7 bases from V and 6 bases from J, the junction contained 5 bases not matched to a gene. The germline V gene has CDR1 GTSNPN and CDR2 SVGIG (reference sequence). The CDR3 is 12 amino acids.

The V gene is TRBV29-1, the J gene TRBJ1-2; D uncertain. The length of the CDR3 is 12 residues. V shed 3 bases and J shed 4 bases, with 9 bases lying between them. Germline CDR1 and CDR2: SQVTM and ANQGSEA. The CDR3 DNA reads TGCAGCGTTGAGTCCAGTGGCTATGGCTACACCTTC. As protein: CSVESSGYGYTF.

The chain uses TRBV10-2 and TRBJ2-1; a possible D gene is TRBD1 (6 bases). V was shortened by 0 bases and J by 10 bases, with 13 bases between the two germline ends. Germline loops: CDR1 WSHSY, CDR2 SAAADI. The CDR3 is 14 residues long. CDR3 loop: CASSESYPGTEQFF. In nucleotides, the CDR3 is TGCGCCAGCAGTGAGTCCTACCCGGGGACAGAGCAGTTCTTC.

The chain combines TRBV5-5 with TRBJ1-1; TRBD1 aligns across 7 bases. Per germline, CDR1 SGHKS and CDR2 YYEKEE (reference sequence). J gave up 3 bases and V 4 bases, and 6 bases lay outside the gene matches. The CDR3 has 14 amino acids. CDR3 coding DNA: TGTGCCAGCAGCCGCGGGACAGATTACACTGAAGCTTTCTTT. Residues: CASSRGTDYTEAFF.

This clone appeared once. The chain couples TRBV5-1 to TRBJ2-2, with 7 positions matching TRBD1. Per germline, CDR1 SGHRS and CDR2 YFSETQ. V gave up 4 bases and J gave up 4 bases; unmatched junction bases: 4. The CDR3 spans 14 residues. The CDR3 is CASSTGQFTGELFF. Written as DNA, the CDR3 is TGCGCCAGCAGCACGGGACAGTTCACCGGGGAGCTGTTTTTT.